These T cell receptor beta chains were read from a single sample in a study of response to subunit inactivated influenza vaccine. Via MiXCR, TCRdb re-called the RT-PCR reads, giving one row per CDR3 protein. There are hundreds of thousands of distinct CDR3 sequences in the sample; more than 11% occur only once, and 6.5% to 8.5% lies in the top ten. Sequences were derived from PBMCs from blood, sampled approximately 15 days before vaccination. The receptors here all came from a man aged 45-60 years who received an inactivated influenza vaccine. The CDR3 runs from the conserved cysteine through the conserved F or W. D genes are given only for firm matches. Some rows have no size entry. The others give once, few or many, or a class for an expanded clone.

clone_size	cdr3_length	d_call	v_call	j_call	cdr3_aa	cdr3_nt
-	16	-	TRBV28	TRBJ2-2	CASSFTVRDVTGELFF	TGTGCCAGCAGTTTCACCGTCCGGGACGTCACCGGGGAGCTGTTTTTT
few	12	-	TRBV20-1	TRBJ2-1	CSARRSVDEQFF	TGCAGTGCTAGAAGGTCGGTGGATGAGCAGTTCTTC
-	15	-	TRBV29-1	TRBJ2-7	CSGLISGPGGTEQYF	TGCAGCGGGCTTATCTCCGGACCCGGCGGCACCGAGCAGTACTTC
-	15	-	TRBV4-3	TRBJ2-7	CASSQDVKGAYEQYF	TGCGCCAGCAGCCAAGATGTAAAGGGGGCCTACGAGCAGTACTTC
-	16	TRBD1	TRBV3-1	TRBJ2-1	CASSQAAGQAYNEQFF	TGTGCCAGCAGCCAAGCCGCGGGACAGGCTTACAATGAGCAGTTCTTC
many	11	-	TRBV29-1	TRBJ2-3	CSGQITDTQYF	TGCAGCGGGCAGATCACAGATACGCAGTATTTT
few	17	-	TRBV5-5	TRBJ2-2	CASSLAYPRSNTGELFF	TGTGCCAGCAGCTTGGCCTACCCTCGGTCGAACACCGGGGAGCTGTTTTTT
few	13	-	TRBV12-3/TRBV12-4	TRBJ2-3	CASRTGFTDTQYF	TGTGCCAGCAGAACAGGATTCACAGATACGCAGTATTTT
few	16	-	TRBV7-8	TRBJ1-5	CASSFTGRGEPQPQHF	TGTGCCAGCAGCTTCACCGGGAGAGGGGAGCCTCAGCCCCAGCATTTT
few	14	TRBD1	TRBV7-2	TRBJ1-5	CASSNRQGGQPQHF	TGTGCCAGCAGCAACAGACAGGGTGGTCAGCCCCAGCATTTT